A single sample is the source of the 20 T cell receptor beta chains below, sequenced in a study of blood T cells in healthy people across ages. A second PCR of roughly 7 to 11 cycles used a sample-barcoded 5' primer and a J-beta primer mix. TCRdb redid the calling of the 5' RACE reads with MiXCR, one entry per CDR3 protein. The sample records around 1.7 million distinct CDR3 sequences, 25% to 30% being singletons. The sequencing sample was made of blood. Receptor source: a woman under 40 in good health.

V and J are TRBV20-1 and TRBJ1-1; D is undetermined. The CDR3 contains 13 residues. Germline V lookup: CDR1 DFQATT, CDR2 SNEGSKA (reference sequence). Trimming left V 6 bases short and J 4 bases short, with 15 bases between. CDR3 residues: CSARDPTSTEAFF. The CDR3 DNA is TGCAGTGCCCGCGACCCGACAAGCACTGAAGCTTTCTTT.

The rearrangement links TRBV9 to TRBJ2-7, with D perhaps matching TRBD1 or TRBD2 (5 bases each). Trimming took 0 bases from V and 5 from J, leaving 12 bases between them. Germline CDR1 and CDR2: SGDLS and YYNGEE. CDR3 length: 14 residues. DNA of the CDR3: TGTGCCAGCAGCGTAGGGGGCCGGCGGGACGAGCAGTACTTC. This codes for CASSVGGRRDEQYF.

V is TRBV29-1 and J is TRBJ2-1, with D possibly TRBD2 on 6 matching bases. Germline-derived CDR1 and CDR2 are SQVTM and ANQGSEA. The CDR3 totals 15 residues. The V end was cut by 6 bases, the J end by 5 bases, with 20 bases between. In nucleotides, the CDR3 is TGCAGCGTCAGAGGTCGGATGACGGGGGACAATGAGCAGTTCTTC. Translation: CSVRGRMTGDNEQFF.

The gene calls are TRBV20-1 and TRBJ2-5; 7 nucleotides line up with TRBD2. J was trimmed by 3 bases and V by 4 bases; bases with no gene match: 5. Germline values: CDR1 DFQATT, CDR2 SNEGSKA (reference sequence). This CDR3 region has 13 residues. The CDR3: CSATGGREETQYF. The CDR3 bases are TGCAGTGCTACAGGAGGGAGGGAAGAGACCCAGTACTTC.

The chain has TRBV4-2 and TRBJ2-7, with D possibly TRBD1 on 6 matching bases. CDR3 size: 14 residues. Germline lookup yields CDR1 LGHNA and CDR2 YNFKEQ. V was trimmed by 2 bases and J by 3 bases, leaving 11 bases between them. CDR3 loop: CASSQQKGGYEQYF. As DNA, the CDR3 is TGTGCCAGCAGCCAACAGAAAGGGGGCTACGAGCAGTACTTC.

The chain carries TRBV6-1 and TRBJ2-3; the match to TRBD2 covers 11 bases. CDR1 and CDR2 (germline): MNHNS, SASEGT. This CDR3 is built from 18 residues. V was clipped by 6 bases and J by 7 bases; unmatched bases: 18. As DNA, the CDR3 is TGTGCCAGCAGAGAGGTCATCGGGGGTACTAGCGGGGGTAATACGCAGTATTTT. Its protein product is CASREVIGGTSGGNTQYF.

V usage is TRBV20-1 and J usage is TRBJ2-1; possible D gene TRBD2, 6 bases. The V and J ends lost 3 bases and 9 bases respectively, with 21 bases between them. This CDR3 is 15 amino acids long. Per germline, CDR1 DFQATT and CDR2 SNEGSKA (reference sequence). CDR3 DNA sequence: TGCAGTGCTAGCCCAGGACTATGGGGACGGGGTGAGCAGTTCTTC. Encoded protein: CSASPGLWGRGEQFF.

The rearrangement links TRBV10-3 to TRBJ2-3; D is unresolved. The CDR3 covers 15 residues. Germline loops: CDR1 ENHRY, CDR2 SYGVKD. The V gene lost 3 bases and the J gene lost 0 bases, with 10 bases spanning the gap. The CDR3 protein is CAISDSASSTDTQYF. CDR3 sequence (DNA): TGTGCCATCAGTGATTCCGCCTCTAGCACAGATACGCAGTATTTT.

This clonotype came up many times. At one of its ends the junction is not consistent with the germline gene, which may arise from a read error. The rearrangement links TRBV5-1 to TRBJ2-5; perhaps TRBD2 as D (5 bases). The CDR3 totals 13 residues. CDR1 SGHRS and CDR2 YFSETQ come from the germline V gene. The CDR3 loop reads CASSLAQQETQYF. CDR3 DNA: TGTGCCAGCAGTTTAGCGCAACAAGAGACCCAGTACTTC.

This chain links TRBV12-3 or TRBV12-4 with TRBJ2-7, with TRBD2 matching over 12 bases. With 5 bases clipped from V and 5 bases from J, the junction kept 7 bases outside the gene matches. The CDR3 spans 15 residues. The CDR3 DNA reads as TGTGCCAGCAGTAACGGACTAGCGGGATACCACGAGCAGTACTTC. It is translated as CASSNGLAGYHEQYF.

V and J are TRBV20-1 and TRBJ2-1, with 10 bases identical to TRBD2. CDR3 size: 16 residues. The V and J ends lost 1 base and 4 bases, in that order; junction bases with no gene match: 7. CDR1 is DFQATT and CDR2 is SNEGSKA in the germline V gene (reference sequence). In DNA form, the CDR3 reads TGCAGTGCTAGAGTGCTCAGCGGGAGGGGGTACAATGAGCAGTTCTTC. As protein: CSARVLSGRGYNEQFF.

This clonotype was found a few times. CDR3 sequence reads: CASSRTGVTYEQYF. As DNA, the CDR3 is TGTGCCAGCAGCCGGACAGGAGTTACCTACGAGCAGTACTTC. The chain combines TRBV13 with TRBJ2-7; 7 bases match TRBD1. V lost 5 bases and J lost 2; bases outside the gene matches: 6. The CDR3 extends over 14 amino acids. CDR1 PRHDT and CDR2 FYEKMQ come from the germline V gene (reference sequence).

The V gene is TRBV15, the J gene TRBJ2-5; D ambiguous. Trimming removed 1 base at V and 0 bases at J, with 6 bases between. Germline V gene data show CDR1 as LNHNV and CDR2 as YYDKDF (reference sequence). There are 14 residues in the CDR3. CDR3 residues: CATSRGTDQETQYF. CDR3 DNA sequence: TGTGCCACCAGCAGAGGGACGGACCAAGAGACCCAGTACTTC.

The CDR3 is CASSYRDYWEKLFF. The CDR3 region has the DNA TGTGCCAGCAGTTACAGGGACTACTGGGAAAAACTGTTTTTT. V usage is TRBV12-3 or TRBV12-4 and J usage is TRBJ1-4; D might be TRBD1 (6 bases). CDR3 length: 14 residues. V lost 4 bases and J lost 8, with 14 bases in between.

This clonotype was observed a handful of times. The CDR3 is CSARDLLGAGAIEHNEQFF. DNA of the CDR3: TGCAGTGCTAGAGATCTACTAGGGGCGGGAGCAATAGAACACAATGAGCAGTTCTTC. The chain carries TRBV20-1 and TRBJ2-1; 7 nucleotides match TRBD2. CDR3 length: 19 amino acids. Germline trimming cut 0 bases from V and 5 bases from J; bases unmatched to any gene: 19. The germline V gene encodes CDR1 DFQATT and CDR2 SNEGSKA (reference sequence).

This clonotype was seen more than once but under ten times. This sequence joins TRBV6-5 and TRBJ2-7, with 8 bases aligning to TRBD1. The germline gives CDR1 MNHEY, CDR2 SVGAGI. The CDR3 totals 14 residues. Trimming cost V 6 bases and J 3 bases; bases outside gene matches: 7. CDR3 residues: CASRQGQGVYEQYF. CDR3 DNA sequence: TGTGCCAGCAGACAAGGACAGGGAGTCTACGAGCAGTACTTC.

CDR3 in amino acids: CASSVGGAEGNTEAFF. The CDR3 DNA reads as TGTGCCAGCAGTGTAGGGGGGGCGGAGGGGAACACTGAAGCTTTCTTT. J is TRBJ1-1 and V is TRBV6-4; weak D call: TRBD1 (6 bases). This CDR3 has 16 residues. CDR1 and CDR2 from the germline V gene are MRHNA and SNTAGT. V lost 4 bases to trimming and J lost 1 base, with 16 bases between them.

This clonotype was observed at least ten times. The chain combines TRBV7-7 with TRBJ2-5; D uncertain. The CDR3 length is 12 residues. The ends were cut back, 5 bases at V and 7 bases at J, with 11 bases in the middle. CDR1 and CDR2 from the germline V gene are SSHAT and FNYEAQ (reference sequence). This CDR3 is CASSPLGWTQYF. The CDR3 DNA sequence: TGTGCCAGCAGCCCACTGGGGTGGACCCAGTACTTC.

In this sample, this clonotype turned up a few times. The chain employs TRBV15 and TRBJ2-3; perhaps TRBD2 as D (5 bases). The CDR3 totals 13 residues. The V gene lost 5 bases and the J gene lost 4 bases, with 10 bases spanning the gap. Germline CDR1 and CDR2: LNHNV and YYDKDF (reference sequence). CDR3 sequence: CATSGRRSDTQYF. CDR3 nucleotides: TGTGCCACCAGCGGGCGGAGGTCAGATACGCAGTATTTT.

Only a few counts were recorded for this clonotype. This chain joins TRBV5-1 and TRBJ2-3, with D unclear. Per the germline V gene, CDR1 is SGHRS and CDR2 is YFSETQ. This CDR3 region has 15 residues. Trimming pared 4 bases from V and 2 bases from J, leaving 14 bases between. The CDR3 spells CASSQKVPTTDTQYF. The CDR3 nucleotides read TGCGCCAGCAGCCAAAAAGTACCAACCACAGATACGCAGTATTTT.